This TCR beta chain was captured by sequencing in a study of T cells in Graves' hyperthyroidism and ophthalmopathy. The germline V gene encodes CDR1 MNHEY and CDR2 SVGAGI. The CDR3 covers 15 residues. The J segment lost 11 bases and the V segment lost 2 bases, leaving 13 bases of the junction unmatched. Patients having uncontrolled infection, another autoimmune disease, pregnancy or lactation were not included. Amplified TCR beta CDR3 regions came from RNA transcripts. The study used the HTBI primer set for a first-round RT-PCR of the TCR CDR3. One entry per CDR3 protein results from TCRdb running MiXCR on the multiplex PCR reads. The data hold around 600,000 distinct CDR3 sequences, with approximately 15% observed a single time. In its sample, this clonotype was seen a few times.

This chain connects TRBV6-5 to TRBJ1-2, with 8 bases aligning to TRBD1. The sequenced sample consisted of blood. The origin of this receptor is a woman aged 45-65 years with Graves' ophthalmopathy. The CDR3 DNA reads as TGTGCCAGCAGTTACGAGGGACAGGTCATCAGTGGGTACACCTTC. Translation gives CASSYEGQVISGYTF.